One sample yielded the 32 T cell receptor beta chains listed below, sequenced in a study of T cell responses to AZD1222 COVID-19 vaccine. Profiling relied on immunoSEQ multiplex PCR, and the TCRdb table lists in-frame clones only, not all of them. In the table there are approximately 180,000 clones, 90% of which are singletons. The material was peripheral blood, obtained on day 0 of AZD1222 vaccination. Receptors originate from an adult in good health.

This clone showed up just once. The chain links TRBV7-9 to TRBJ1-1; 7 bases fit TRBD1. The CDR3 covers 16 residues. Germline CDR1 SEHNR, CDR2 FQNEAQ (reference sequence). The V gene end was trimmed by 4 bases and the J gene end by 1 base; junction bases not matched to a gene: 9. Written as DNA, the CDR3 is TGTGCCAGCAGCTCACTTCCCGGGACAGCGAACACTGAAGCTTTCTTT. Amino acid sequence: CASSSLPGTANTEAFF.

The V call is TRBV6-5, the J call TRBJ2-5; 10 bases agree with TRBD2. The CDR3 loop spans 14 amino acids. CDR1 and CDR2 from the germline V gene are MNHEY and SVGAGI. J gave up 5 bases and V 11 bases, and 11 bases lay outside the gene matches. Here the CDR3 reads CASVSSGGRETQYF. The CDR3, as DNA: TGTGCCTCCGTGTCTAGCGGGGGAAGGGAGACCCAGTACTTC.

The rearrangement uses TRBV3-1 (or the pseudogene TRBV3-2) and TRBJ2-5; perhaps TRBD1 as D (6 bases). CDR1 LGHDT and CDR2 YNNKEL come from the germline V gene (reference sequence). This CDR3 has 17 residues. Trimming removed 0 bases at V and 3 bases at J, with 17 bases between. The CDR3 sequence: CASSQDKVQGRKETQYF. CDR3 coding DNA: TGTGCCAGCAGCCAAGATAAGGTTCAGGGGCGGAAAGAGACCCAGTACTTC.

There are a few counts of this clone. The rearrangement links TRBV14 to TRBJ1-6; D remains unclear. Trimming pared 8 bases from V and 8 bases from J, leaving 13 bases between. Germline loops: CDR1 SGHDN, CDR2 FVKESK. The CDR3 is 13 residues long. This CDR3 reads CASGPELYSPLHF. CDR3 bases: TGTGCCAGCGGCCCGGAGCTTTATTCACCCCTCCACTTT.

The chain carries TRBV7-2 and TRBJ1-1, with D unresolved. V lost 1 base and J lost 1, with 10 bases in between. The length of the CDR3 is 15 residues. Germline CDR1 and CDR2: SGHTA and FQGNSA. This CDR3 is CASSLVGRKNTEAFF. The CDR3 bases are TGTGCCAGCAGCTTAGTAGGCCGGAAGAACACTGAAGCTTTCTTT.

The CDR3 nucleotides are TGTGCCAGTAGTATAGATTTTAGCGGCGGCTACACCTTC. Translated, it gives CASSIDFSGGYTF. The chain combines TRBV19 with TRBJ1-2; the D is unclear. Looked up from germline, CDR1 is LNHDA and CDR2 is SQIVND (reference sequence). The V end was cut by 0 bases, the J end by 8 bases, with 10 bases between. The CDR3 is 13 amino acids.

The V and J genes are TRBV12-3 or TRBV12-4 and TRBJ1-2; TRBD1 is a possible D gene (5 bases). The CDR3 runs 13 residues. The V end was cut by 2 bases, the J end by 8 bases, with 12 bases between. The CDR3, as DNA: TGTGCCAGCAGTTTACTGCAGGGCCAAGGCTACACCTTC. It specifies CASSLLQGQGYTF.

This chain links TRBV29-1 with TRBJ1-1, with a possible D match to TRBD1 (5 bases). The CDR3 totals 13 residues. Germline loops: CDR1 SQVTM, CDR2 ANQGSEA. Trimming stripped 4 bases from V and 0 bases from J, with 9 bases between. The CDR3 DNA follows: TGCAGCGTTGTTTCGGGGCTGAACACTGAAGCTTTCTTT. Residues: CSVVSGLNTEAFF.

The CDR3 spells CASSPRGREVNNEQFF. DNA for the CDR3: TGTGCCAGCAGCCCCCGTGGGAGGGAGGTCAACAATGAGCAGTTCTTC. This sequence joins TRBV9 and TRBJ2-1, with 7 bases fitting TRBD2. Germline V gene sequence: CDR1 SGDLS, CDR2 YYNGEE. V shed 4 bases and J 5 bases; nucleotides not matched to a gene: 12. The CDR3 is made up of 16 amino acids. Together with reference TRBV9 and TRBJ2-1, the CDR3 gives the full variable domain: DSGVTQTPKHLITATGQRVTLRCSPRSGDLSVYWYQQSLDQGLQFLIQYYNGEERAKGNILERFSAQQFPDLHSELNLSSLELGDSALYFCASSPRGREVNNEQFFGPGTRLTVL.

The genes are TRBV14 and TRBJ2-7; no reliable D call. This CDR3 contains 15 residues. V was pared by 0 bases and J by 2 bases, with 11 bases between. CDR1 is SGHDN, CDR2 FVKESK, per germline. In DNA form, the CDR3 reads TGTGCCAGCAGCCAAGATTCAAGGTTGCCCTACGAGCAGTACTTC. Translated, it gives CASSQDSRLPYEQYF. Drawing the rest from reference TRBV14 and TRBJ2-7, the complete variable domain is EAGVTQFPSHSVIEKGQTVTLRCDPISGHDNLYWYRRVMGKEIKFLLHFVKESKQDESGMPNNRFLAERTGGTYSTLKVQPAELEDSGVYFCASSQDSRLPYEQYFGPGTRLTVT.

The DNA for the CDR3 is TGTGCCAGCACGCGGACAGCTAATCAGCCCCAGCATTTT. It encodes CASTRTANQPQHF. The J gene is TRBJ1-5, the V gene TRBV28; D is perhaps TRBD1 (6 bases). V was shortened by 7 bases and J by 4 bases, with 11 bases between the two germline ends. The CDR3 consists of 13 residues. Germline V gene sequence: CDR1 MDHEN, CDR2 SYDVKM. The whole variable domain, filled in from reference TRBV28 and TRBJ1-5, reads DVKVTQSSRYLVKRTGEKVFLECVQDMDHENMFWYRQDPGLGLRLIYFSYDVKMKEKGDIPEGYSVSREKKERFSLILESASTNQTSMYLCASTRTANQPQHFGDGTRLSIL.

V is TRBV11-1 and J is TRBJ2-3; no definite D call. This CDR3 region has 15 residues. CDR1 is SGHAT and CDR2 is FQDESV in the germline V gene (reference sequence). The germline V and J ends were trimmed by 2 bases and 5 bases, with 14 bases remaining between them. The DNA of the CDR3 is TGTGCCAGCAGCTTAACGCCTGGCACGGGAGATACGCAGTATTTT. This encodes CASSLTPGTGDTQYF. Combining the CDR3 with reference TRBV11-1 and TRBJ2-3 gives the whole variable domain EAEVAQSPRYKITEKSQAVAFWCDPISGHATLYWYRQILGQGPELLVQFQDESVVDDSQLPKDRFSAERLKGVDSTLKIQPAELGDSAMYLCASSLTPGTGDTQYFGPGTRLTVL.

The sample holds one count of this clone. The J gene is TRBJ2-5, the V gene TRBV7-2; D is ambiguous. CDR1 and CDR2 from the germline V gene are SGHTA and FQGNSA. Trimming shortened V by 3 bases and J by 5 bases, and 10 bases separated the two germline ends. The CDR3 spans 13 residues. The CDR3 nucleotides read TGTGCCAGCAGCTTGGTCTACGGGGAGACCCAGTACTTC. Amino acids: CASSLVYGETQYF.

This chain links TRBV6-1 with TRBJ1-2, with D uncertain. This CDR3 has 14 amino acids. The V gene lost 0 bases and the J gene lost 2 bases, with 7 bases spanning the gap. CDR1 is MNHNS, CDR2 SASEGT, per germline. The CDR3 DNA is TGTGCCAGCAGTGAAGCCCCGGCAAACTATGGCTACACCTTC. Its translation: CASSEAPANYGYTF.

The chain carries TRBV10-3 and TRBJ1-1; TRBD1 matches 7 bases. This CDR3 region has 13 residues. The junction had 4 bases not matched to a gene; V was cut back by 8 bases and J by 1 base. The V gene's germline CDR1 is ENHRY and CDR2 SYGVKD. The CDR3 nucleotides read TGTGCCATCTGGAGGGGGCCGAACACTGAAGCTTTCTTT. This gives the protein CAIWRGPNTEAFF.

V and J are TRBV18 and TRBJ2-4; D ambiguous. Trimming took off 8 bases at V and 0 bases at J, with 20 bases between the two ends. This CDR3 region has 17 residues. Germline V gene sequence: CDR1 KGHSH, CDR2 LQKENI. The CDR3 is CASASQQARLAKNIQYF. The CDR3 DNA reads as TGTGCCAGCGCATCTCAGCAGGCCCGCTTAGCCAAAAACATTCAGTACTTC.

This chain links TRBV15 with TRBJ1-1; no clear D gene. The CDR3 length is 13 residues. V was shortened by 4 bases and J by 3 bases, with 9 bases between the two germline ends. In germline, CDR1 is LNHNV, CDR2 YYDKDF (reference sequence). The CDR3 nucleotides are TGTGCCACCAGCATACTCCCGGACACTGAAGCTTTCTTT. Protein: CATSILPDTEAFF.

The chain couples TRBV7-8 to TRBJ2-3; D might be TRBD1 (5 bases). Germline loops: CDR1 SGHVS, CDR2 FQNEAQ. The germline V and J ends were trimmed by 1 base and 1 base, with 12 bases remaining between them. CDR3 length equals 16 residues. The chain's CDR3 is CASSLEGFRGTDTQYF. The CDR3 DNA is TGTGCCAGCAGCTTAGAGGGGTTCAGAGGCACAGATACGCAGTATTTT.

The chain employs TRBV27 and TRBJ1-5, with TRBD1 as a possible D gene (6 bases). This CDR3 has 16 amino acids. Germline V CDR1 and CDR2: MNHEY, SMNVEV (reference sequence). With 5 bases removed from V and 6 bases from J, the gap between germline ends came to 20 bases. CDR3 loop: CASSPGQKALFQPQHF. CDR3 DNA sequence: TGTGCCAGCAGTCCAGGACAGAAGGCCCTTTTTCAGCCCCAGCATTTT.

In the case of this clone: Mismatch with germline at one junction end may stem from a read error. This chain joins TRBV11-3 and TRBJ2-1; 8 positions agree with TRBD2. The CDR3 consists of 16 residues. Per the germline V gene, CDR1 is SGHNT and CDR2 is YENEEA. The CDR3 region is CASSLDGTRFYNEQFF. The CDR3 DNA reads TGTGCCAGCAGCCTAGACGGGACTAGGTTTTACAATGAGCAGTTCTTC.

CDR3: CASSTEPQGNTEAFF. DNA for the CDR3: TGTGCCAGCAGCACCGAGCCTCAGGGGAACACTGAAGCTTTCTTT. The chain recombines TRBV6-5 with TRBJ1-1; weak D call: TRBD1 (5 bases). Germline assignment: CDR1 MNHEY and CDR2 SVGAGI. V was clipped by 6 bases and J by 1 base, with 15 bases between them. The CDR3 is made up of 15 amino acids.

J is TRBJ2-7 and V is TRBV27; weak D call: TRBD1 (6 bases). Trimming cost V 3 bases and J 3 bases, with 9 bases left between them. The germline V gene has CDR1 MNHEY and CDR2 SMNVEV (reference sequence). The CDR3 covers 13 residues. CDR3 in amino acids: CASSLGAHYEQYF. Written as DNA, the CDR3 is TGTGCCAGCAGTTTGGGGGCCCACTACGAGCAGTACTTC.

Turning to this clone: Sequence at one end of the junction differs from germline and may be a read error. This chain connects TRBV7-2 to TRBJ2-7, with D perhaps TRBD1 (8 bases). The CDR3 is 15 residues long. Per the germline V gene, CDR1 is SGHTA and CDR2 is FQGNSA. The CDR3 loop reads CASSLAAGGMYEQYF. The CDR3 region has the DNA TGTGCCAGCAGCCTAGCGGCAGGGGGCATGTACGAGCAGTACTTC.

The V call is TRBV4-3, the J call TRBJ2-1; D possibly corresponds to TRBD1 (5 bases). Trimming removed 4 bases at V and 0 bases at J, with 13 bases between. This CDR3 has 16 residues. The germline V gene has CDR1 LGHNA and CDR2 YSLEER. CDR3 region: CASSLGASPSYNEQFF. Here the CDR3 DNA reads TGCGCCAGCAGCCTAGGGGCGTCCCCCTCCTACAATGAGCAGTTCTTC.

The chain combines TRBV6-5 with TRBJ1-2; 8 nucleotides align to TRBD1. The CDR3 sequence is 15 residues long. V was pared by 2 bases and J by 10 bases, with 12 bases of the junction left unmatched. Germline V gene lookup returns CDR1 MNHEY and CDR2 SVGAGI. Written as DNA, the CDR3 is TGTGCCAGCAGTTACGGGGGAGGGACAGGAGTTACCTACACCTTC. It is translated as CASSYGGGTGVTYTF.

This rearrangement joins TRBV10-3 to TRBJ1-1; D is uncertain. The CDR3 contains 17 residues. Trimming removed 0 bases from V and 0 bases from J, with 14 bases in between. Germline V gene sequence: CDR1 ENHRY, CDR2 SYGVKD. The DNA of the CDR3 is TGTGCCATCAGTGAGTCGTCCCGAGAGGAGGTGAACACTGAAGCTTTCTTT. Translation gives CAISESSREEVNTEAFF.

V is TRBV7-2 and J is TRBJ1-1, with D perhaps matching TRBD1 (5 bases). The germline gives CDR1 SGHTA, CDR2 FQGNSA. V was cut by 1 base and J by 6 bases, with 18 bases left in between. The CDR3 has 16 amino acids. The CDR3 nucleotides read TGTGCCAGCAGCTTAGTGTCAGGGCCGGGAGAGGCTGAAGCTTTCTTT. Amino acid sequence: CASSLVSGPGEAEAFF.

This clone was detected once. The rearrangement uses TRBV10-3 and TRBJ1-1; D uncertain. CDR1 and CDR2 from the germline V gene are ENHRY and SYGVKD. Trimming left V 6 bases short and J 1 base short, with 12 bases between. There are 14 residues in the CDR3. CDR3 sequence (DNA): TGTGCCATCAGGGGAGAGGGCCGGAACACTGAAGCTTTCTTT. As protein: CAIRGEGRNTEAFF.

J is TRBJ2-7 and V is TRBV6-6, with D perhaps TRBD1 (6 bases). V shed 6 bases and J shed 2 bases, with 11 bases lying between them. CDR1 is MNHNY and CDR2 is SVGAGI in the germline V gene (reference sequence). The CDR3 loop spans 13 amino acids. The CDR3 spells CASRIQGPYEQYF. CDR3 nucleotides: TGTGCCAGCAGGATACAGGGTCCCTACGAGCAGTACTTC.

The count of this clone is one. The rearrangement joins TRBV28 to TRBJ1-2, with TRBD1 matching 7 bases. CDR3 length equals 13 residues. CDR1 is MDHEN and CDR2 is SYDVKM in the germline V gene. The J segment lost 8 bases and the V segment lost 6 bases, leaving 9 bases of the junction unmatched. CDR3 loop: CASSPGGWGGYTF. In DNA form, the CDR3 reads TGTGCCAGCAGCCCAGGGGGGTGGGGAGGCTACACCTTC.

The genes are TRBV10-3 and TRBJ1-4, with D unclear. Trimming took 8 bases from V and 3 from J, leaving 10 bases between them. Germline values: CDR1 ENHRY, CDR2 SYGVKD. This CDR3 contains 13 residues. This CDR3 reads CAIREASNEKLFF. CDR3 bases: TGTGCCATCCGGGAGGCCTCTAATGAAAAACTGTTTTTT.

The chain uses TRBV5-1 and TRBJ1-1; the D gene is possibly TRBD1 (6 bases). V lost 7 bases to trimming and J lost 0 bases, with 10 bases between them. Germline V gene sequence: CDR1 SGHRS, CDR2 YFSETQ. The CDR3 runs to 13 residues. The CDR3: CASRQELNTEAFF. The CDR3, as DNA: TGCGCCAGCCGACAGGAGCTGAACACTGAAGCTTTCTTT.